In this sample, the clone carrying this TCR beta chain turned up once. Its antigen is not known. The record originates from a study of OX40 agonist ivuxolimab in advanced cancers. Notes on the study in general: Doses of 0.1 to 3.0 mg/kg were accompanied by clonal expansion of CD4+ and CD8+ blood T cells by week 6. Low normalized T-cell clonal expansion also characterized some of the nonresponders.

The CDR3 is 14 amino acids. Germline CDR1 reads MDHEN; CDR2 reads SYDVKM. The V and J ends lost 7 bases and 3 bases respectively, with 15 bases between them. Produced via immunoSEQ multiplex PCR; TCRdb's table is partial and in-frame only. The sample holds 55,000 to 75,000 clones, 85% seen once. The sequence came from an adult with an advanced solid tumor such as melanoma, head and neck, liver or kidney cancer. Sequencing was performed on CD4+ or CD8+ T cells sorted from blood, taken in a trial of the OX40 agonist ivuxolimab. The V call is TRBV28, the J call TRBJ1-1, with D maybe TRBD1 (5 bases). The CDR3 DNA reads as TGTGCCAGCAACCCAGGGTGGGGCCACACTGAAGCTTTCTTT. As protein: CASNPGWGHTEAFF.